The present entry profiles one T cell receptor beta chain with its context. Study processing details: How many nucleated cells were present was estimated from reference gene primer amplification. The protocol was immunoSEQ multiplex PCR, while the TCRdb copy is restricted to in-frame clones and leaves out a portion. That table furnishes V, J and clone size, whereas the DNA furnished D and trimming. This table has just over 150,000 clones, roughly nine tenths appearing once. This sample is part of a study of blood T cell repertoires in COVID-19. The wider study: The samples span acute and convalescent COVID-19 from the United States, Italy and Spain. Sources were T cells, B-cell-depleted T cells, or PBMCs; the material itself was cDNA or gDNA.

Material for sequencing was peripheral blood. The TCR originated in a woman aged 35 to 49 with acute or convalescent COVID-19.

The CDR3: CASSGGSGEKLFF. The CDR3 DNA sequence: TGTGCCAGCAGTGGAGGGTCGGGTGAAAAACTGTTTTTT. The chain carries TRBV2 and TRBJ1-4; D is uncertain. Trimming took 4 bases from V and 7 from J, leaving 10 bases between them. This CDR3 spans 13 amino acids. Looked up from germline, CDR1 is SNHLY and CDR2 is FYNNEI.